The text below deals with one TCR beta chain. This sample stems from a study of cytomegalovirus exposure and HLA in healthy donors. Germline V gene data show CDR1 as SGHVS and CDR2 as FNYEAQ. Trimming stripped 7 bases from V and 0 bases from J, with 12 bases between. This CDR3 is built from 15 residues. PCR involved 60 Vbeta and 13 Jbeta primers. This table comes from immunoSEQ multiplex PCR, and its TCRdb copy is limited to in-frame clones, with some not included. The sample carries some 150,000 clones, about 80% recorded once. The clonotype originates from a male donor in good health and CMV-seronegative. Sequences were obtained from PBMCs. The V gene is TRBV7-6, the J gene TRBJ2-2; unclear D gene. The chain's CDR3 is CASTPTPSNTGELFF. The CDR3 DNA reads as TGTGCCAGCACCCCGACACCATCGAACACCGGGGAGCTGTTTTTT.